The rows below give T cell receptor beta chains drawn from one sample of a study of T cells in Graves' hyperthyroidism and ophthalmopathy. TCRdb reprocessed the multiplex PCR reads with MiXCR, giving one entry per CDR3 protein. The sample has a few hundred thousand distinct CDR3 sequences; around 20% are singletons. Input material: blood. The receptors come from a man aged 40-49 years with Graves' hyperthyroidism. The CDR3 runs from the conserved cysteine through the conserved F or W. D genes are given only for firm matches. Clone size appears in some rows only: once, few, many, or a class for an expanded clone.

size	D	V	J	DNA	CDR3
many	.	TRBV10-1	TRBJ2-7	TGCGCCAGCAGTGTCGGACTATCTACCGAGCAGTACTTC	CASSVGLSTEQYF
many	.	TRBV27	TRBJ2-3	TGTGCCAGCAGTTTATTCCCCGGGGGAGATACGCAGTATTTT	CASSLFPGGDTQYF
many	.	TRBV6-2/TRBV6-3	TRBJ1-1	TGTGCCAGCAGTGACAGGACAGAAAGGACTGAAGCTTTCTTT	CASSDRTERTEAFF
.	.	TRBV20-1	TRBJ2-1	TGCAGTGCGCGCCGGGACCTGACGGACAATGAGCAGTTCTTC	CSARRDLTDNEQFF
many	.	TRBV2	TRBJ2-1	TGTGCCAGCAGTGAAGTGGCAGGGAGCTCCTACAATGAGCAGTTCTTC	CASSEVAGSSYNEQFF
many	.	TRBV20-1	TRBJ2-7	TGCAGTGCTAGAGATCCTCGGGGCAGATCCTACGAGCAGTACTTC	CSARDPRGRSYEQYF
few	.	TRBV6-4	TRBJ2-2	TGTGCCAGCAGTGACGAGGAGGGGGTCGGGGAGCTGTTTTTT	CASSDEEGVGELFF
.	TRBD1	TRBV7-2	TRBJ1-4	TGTGCCAGCAGCCTAAAAGCCGGGACAGATAATGAAAAACTGTTTTTT	CASSLKAGTDNEKLFF
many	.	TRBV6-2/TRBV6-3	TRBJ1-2	TGTGCCAGCAGTTATCAGGGCAGGAGAAACGAGGGCTACACCTTC	CASSYQGRRNEGYTF
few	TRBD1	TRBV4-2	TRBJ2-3	TGTGCCAGCAGCCAAGATATGGGACAGGGGGCAACAGATACGCAGTATTTT	CASSQDMGQGATDTQYF
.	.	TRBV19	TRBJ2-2	TGTGCCAGTAGGGCTAAGATGAACACCGGGGAGCTGTTTTTT	CASRAKMNTGELFF
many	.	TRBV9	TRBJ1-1	TGTGCCAGCAGCGCGTCCATGAACACTGAAGCTTTCTTT	CASSASMNTEAFF
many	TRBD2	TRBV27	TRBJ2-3	TGTGCCAGCAGTCCAAGGCCTGGAGCGGGGGCCCGGGATACGCAGTATTTT	CASSPRPGAGARDTQYF
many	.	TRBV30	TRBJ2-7	TGTGCCTGGACGGAGGGAGGCTACGAGCAGTACTTC	CAWTEGGYEQYF
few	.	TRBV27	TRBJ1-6	TGTGCCAGCACCGGCGGCTGGACCTATAATTCACCCCTCCACTTT	CASTGGWTYNSPLHF
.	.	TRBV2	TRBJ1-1	TGTGCCAGCAGGAATGAGGTTAACACTGAAGCTTTCTTT	CASRNEVNTEAFF